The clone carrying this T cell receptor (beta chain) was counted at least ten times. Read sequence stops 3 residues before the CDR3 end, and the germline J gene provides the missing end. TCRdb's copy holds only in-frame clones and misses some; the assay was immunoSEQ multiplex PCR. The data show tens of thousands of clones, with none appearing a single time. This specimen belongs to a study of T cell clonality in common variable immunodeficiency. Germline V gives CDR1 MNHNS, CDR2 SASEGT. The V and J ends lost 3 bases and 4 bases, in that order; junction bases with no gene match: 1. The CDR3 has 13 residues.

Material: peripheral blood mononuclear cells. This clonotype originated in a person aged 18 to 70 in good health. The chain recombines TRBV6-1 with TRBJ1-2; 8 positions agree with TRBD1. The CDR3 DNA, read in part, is TGTGCCAGCAGTGAGGGGACAGGCTATGGC. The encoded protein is CASSEGTGYG. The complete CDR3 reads CASSEGTGYGYTF.